A selection of T cell receptor beta chains follows, all from one sample in a study of T cell repertoires in cytomegalovirus infection. Their cognate antigens are unknown. A single record per CDR3 protein comes from TCRdb applying MiXCR to the reads. The table includes some 800,000 distinct CDR3 sequences, about 27% detected once. The source material was cultured CD8+ T cells from PBMCs, sampled from culture after CMV antigen stimulation. These receptors originate from a human donor in good health (CMV status not recorded). Some clones in this sample may be carry-over from other donors' samples. Each CDR3 is given with its conserved first and last residue. A D gene is named only where the DNA matches it firmly. Clone size is stated in some rows and not others, as once, few, many or a class when expanded.

clone size	V gene	CDR3 length	J gene	D gene	CDR3 protein	CDR3 DNA
few	TRBV5-1	14	TRBJ2-1	TRBD1	CASGMGQGYNEQFF	TGCGCCAGCGGGATGGGACAGGGATACAATGAGCAGTTCTTC
NA	TRBV7-6	18	TRBJ2-3	TRBD2	CASSFSGGRPRRTDTQYF	TGTGCCAGCAGCTTTAGCGGGGGGAGACCGCGACGGACAGATACGCAGTATTTT
NA	TRBV6-5	14	TRBJ2-1	NA	CASSFSGTDNEQFF	TGTGCCAGCAGTTTCAGCGGGACAGACAATGAGCAGTTCTTC
NA	TRBV19	11	TRBJ1-2	NA	CASNQGDGYTF	TGTGCCAGTAATCAGGGAGATGGCTACACCTTC
NA	TRBV6-5	13	TRBJ1-1	NA	CASSTTRYTEAFF	TGTGCCAGCAGTACGACAAGGTACACTGAAGCTTTCTTT
many	TRBV7-2	17	TRBJ2-3	NA	CASSLERGGIFTDTQYF	TGTGCCAGCAGCTTAGAAAGAGGGGGGATCTTCACAGATACGCAGTATTTT
NA	TRBV6-2/TRBV6-3	16	TRBJ1-1	NA	CASIVRGGGIFPEAFF	TGTGCCAGCATAGTAAGAGGCGGCGGAATTTTCCCTGAAGCTTTCTTT
NA	TRBV16	16	TRBJ1-1	NA	CASSRSRDPGGTEAFF	TGTGCCAGCAGCCGGTCCCGGGACCCGGGAGGGACTGAAGCTTTCTTT
NA	TRBV28	13	TRBJ1-1	NA	CASSLWSLTEAFF	TGTGCCAGCAGTTTATGGTCCCTCACTGAAGCTTTCTTT
NA	TRBV4-1	13	TRBJ2-5	TRBD2	CASSRRPREGQYF	TGCGCCAGCAGCCGGCGACCCAGGGAGGGCCAGTACTTC
NA	TRBV11-2	16	TRBJ2-1	TRBD2	CASSFGSGGAYNEQFF	TGTGCCAGCAGCTTCGGAAGCGGGGGGGCCTACAATGAGCAGTTCTTC
NA	TRBV19	13	TRBJ1-4	NA	CASRGPSDRKLFF	TGTGCCAGTAGAGGACCCTCCGACCGAAAACTGTTTTTT
NA	TRBV4-2	17	TRBJ2-3	NA	CASSRQHSLDFTDTQYF	TGTGCCAGCAGTAGACAGCATAGTCTCGATTTCACAGATACGCAGTATTTT
NA	TRBV12-3/TRBV12-4	12	TRBJ1-5	TRBD1	CASGQGAWPQHF	TGTGCCAGCGGACAGGGGGCTTGGCCCCAGCATTTT
once	TRBV9	12	TRBJ1-2	NA	CASSGGSYGYTF	TGTGCCAGCAGCGGGGGGAGCTATGGCTACACCTTC
NA	TRBV20-1	16	TRBJ2-6	NA	CSAREGVGSGANVLTF	TGCAGTGCTAGAGAGGGGGTGGGCTCTGGGGCCAACGTCCTGACTTTC
once	TRBV24-1	12	TRBJ1-5	NA	CATSDLDGYQHF	TGTGCCACCAGTGATTTGGATGGGTACCAGCATTTT
many	TRBV7-6	16	TRBJ1-5	NA	CASSTIPQAPNQPQHF	TGTGCCAGCAGCACTATTCCCCAGGCCCCAAATCAGCCCCAGCATTTT
once	TRBV4-3	19	TRBJ2-3	TRBD2	CANSQEPTSSGGSTDTQYF	TGCGCCAACAGCCAAGAACCCACGTCCTCGGGGGGGAGCACAGATACGCAGTATTTT
NA	TRBV10-3	15	TRBJ1-2	TRBD1	CAIRARDRDNYGYTF	TGTGCCATCAGGGCCCGGGACAGGGATAACTATGGCTACACCTTC
NA	TRBV2	15	TRBJ1-1	TRBD1	CASSNPPGGSTEAFF	TGTGCCAGCAGTAACCCGCCAGGGGGTAGCACTGAAGCTTTCTTT
few	TRBV7-9	16	TRBJ2-5	TRBD1	CASSLTKQGRQETQYF	TGTGCCAGCAGCTTAACCAAACAGGGGAGACAAGAGACCCAGTACTTC
few	TRBV4-1	15	TRBJ1-6	NA	CASSQSDSNNSPLHF	TGCGCCAGCAGCCAATCGGACAGTAATAATTCACCCCTCCACTTT
many	TRBV27	11	TRBJ2-1	NA	CASSFGWERFF	TGTGCCAGCAGTTTTGGCTGGGAGAGGTTCTTC
NA	TRBV18	15	TRBJ1-5	NA	CASSHLGGFNQPQHF	TGTGCCAGCTCACACCTCGGGGGGTTCAATCAGCCCCAGCATTTT
NA	TRBV6-6	14	TRBJ1-5	NA	CASSYGPSNQPQHF	TGTGCCAGCAGTTACGGGCCCAGCAATCAGCCCCAGCATTTT
NA	TRBV5-1	16	TRBJ2-3	NA	CASSSLRARGTDTQYF	TGCGCCAGCAGCTCGCTCAGGGCCCGGGGCACAGATACGCAGTATTTT
many	TRBV7-6	20	TRBJ2-2	TRBD1	CASSSRRPLPGQDYTGELFF	TGTGCCAGCAGCTCTAGGAGACCCTTACCGGGACAGGACTACACCGGGGAGCTGTTTTTT
NA	TRBV27	12	TRBJ2-4	NA	CASSPAKNIQYF	TGTGCCAGCAGCCCAGCCAAAAACATTCAGTACTTC
NA	TRBV6-1	14	TRBJ1-4	NA	CASSIQRGGEKLFF	TGTGCCAGCAGTATACAGCGCGGGGGTGAAAAACTGTTTTTT
few	TRBV27	15	TRBJ2-2	NA	CASTQIRGDTGELFF	TGTGCCAGCACTCAAATCAGGGGTGACACCGGGGAGCTGTTTTTT
NA	TRBV5-4	12	TRBJ2-7	TRBD1	CASRAGGSEQYF	TGTGCCAGCAGGGCAGGGGGCTCCGAGCAGTACTTC
NA	TRBV5-6	12	TRBJ2-4	TRBD2	CASSFGTRAQYF	TGTGCCAGCAGCTTCGGGACTAGGGCTCAGTACTTC
few	TRBV12-3/TRBV12-4	14	TRBJ1-1	NA	CASSLRDKGTEAFF	TGTGCCAGCAGTCTCCGGGACAAGGGGACTGAAGCTTTCTTT
NA	TRBV7-6	14	TRBJ2-3	NA	CASSGPGATDTQYF	TGTGCCAGCAGCGGACCGGGGGCTACAGATACGCAGTATTTT
few	TRBV6-2/TRBV6-3	18	TRBJ2-1	TRBD2	CASSYSMAGGISYNEQFF	TGTGCCAGCAGTTACTCGATGGCGGGGGGTATCTCCTACAATGAGCAGTTCTTC
few	TRBV10-3	15	TRBJ2-1	NA	CAIRTGAGLVNEQFF	TGTGCCATTAGAACGGGAGCGGGTTTGGTGAATGAGCAGTTCTTC
NA	TRBV7-6	13	TRBJ2-5	NA	CASSWGQEETQYF	TGTGCCAGCAGCTGGGGGCAAGAAGAGACCCAGTACTTC
NA	TRBV19	15	TRBJ1-3	NA	CASRIGSSSGNTIYF	TGTGCCAGTAGGATCGGATCGAGCTCTGGAAACACCATATATTTT
NA	TRBV29-1	15	TRBJ2-1	TRBD1	CSVEPARTGANEQFF	TGCAGCGTTGAGCCCGCCCGGACAGGGGCAAATGAGCAGTTCTTC
few	TRBV6-5	14	TRBJ1-3	TRBD1	CASGWTGTGNTIYF	TGTGCCAGCGGGTGGACAGGGACTGGAAACACCATATATTTT
many	TRBV11-1	17	TRBJ2-1	NA	CASSLAYRTSSYNEQFF	TGTGCCAGCAGCTTAGCCTACAGGACGAGCTCCTACAATGAGCAGTTCTTC
few	TRBV9	14	TRBJ2-3	NA	CASSVEPRGDTQYF	TGTGCCAGCAGCGTAGAGCCAAGGGGAGATACGCAGTATTTT
NA	TRBV4-1	16	TRBJ1-2	NA	CASSQSTKRAFYGYTF	TGCGCCAGCAGCCAATCGACAAAAAGGGCCTTCTATGGCTACACCTTC